The rows below give T cell receptor beta chains drawn from one sample of a study of T cell responses to AZD1222 COVID-19 vaccine. Method: immunoSEQ multiplex PCR; TCRdb's copy keeps in-frame clones and lacks some. Of about 150,000 clones in the sample, roughly nine tenths were seen once. Sequencing used peripheral blood, obtained 28 days after the second AZD1222 dose. These receptors originate from an adult who received the AZD1222 COVID-19 vaccine. Each CDR3 is given with its conserved first and last residue. The D gene is left open where the match is weak. Not every row has a clone size; where given, it reads once, few, many or a size class.

d_call,v_call,j_call,clone_size,cdr3_aa,cdr3_nt
TRBD1,TRBV27,TRBJ1-2,-,CASSPLGQAFGYTF,TGTGCCAGCAGTCCCCTAGGACAGGCCTTCGGCTACACCTTC
-,TRBV20-1,TRBJ2-7,-,CSASRRSSYEQYF,TGCAGTGCTAGTCGGCGTAGCTCCTACGAGCAGTACTTC
-,TRBV5-4,TRBJ2-3,-,CASSLAGLVAASTDTQYF,TGTGCCAGCAGCTTGGCAGGCTTGGTGGCAGCATCCACAGATACGCAGTATTTT
TRBD1,TRBV4-3,TRBJ1-2,-,CASSRGTGNGYTF,TGCGCCAGCAGCCGAGGGACAGGGAATGGCTACACCTTC
TRBD2,TRBV19,TRBJ2-1,once,CAIARGLAGGDSYNEQFF,TGTGCCATCGCACGGGGGCTAGCGGGGGGAGACTCCTACAATGAGCAGTTCTTC
TRBD2,TRBV3-1/TRBV3-2,TRBJ2-1,-,CASSQEKGTSGNVDNEQFF,TGTGCCAGCAGCCAAGAGAAGGGTACTAGCGGGAACGTCGACAATGAGCAGTTCTTC
-,TRBV7-2,TRBJ1-5,-,CASSALQGLPQHF,TGTGCCAGCAGCGCATTACAGGGCTTGCCCCAGCATTTT
TRBD2,TRBV7-8,TRBJ2-1,-,CASSWGLASSYNEQFF,TGTGCCAGCAGCTGGGGACTAGCGAGCTCCTACAATGAGCAGTTCTTC
-,TRBV28,TRBJ2-5,-,CASSLSLGETQYF,TGTGCCAGCAGTTTGAGTCTCGGGGAGACCCAGTACTTC
TRBD2,TRBV5-6,TRBJ2-5,-,CASSYHSGLAGDKETQYF,TGTGCCAGCAGCTACCACAGCGGACTAGCGGGAGATAAAGAGACCCAGTACTTC
-,TRBV24-1,TRBJ2-5,-,CATSDATGQRRETQYF,TGTGCCACCAGTGATGCCACCGGACAGAGGCGCGAGACCCAGTACTTC
-,TRBV7-9,TRBJ1-1,-,CASSSPGWTALNTEAFF,TGTGCCAGCAGCTCCCCCGGTTGGACAGCGCTGAACACTGAAGCTTTCTTT
-,TRBV7-9,TRBJ2-1,-,CASSLAVVTGVISYNEQFF,TGTGCCAGCAGCTTAGCGGTAGTAACGGGAGTTATCTCCTACAATGAGCAGTTCTTC
-,TRBV2,TRBJ1-5,-,CASSEPWGNQPQHF,TGTGCCAGCAGTGAACCGTGGGGGAATCAGCCCCAGCATTTT